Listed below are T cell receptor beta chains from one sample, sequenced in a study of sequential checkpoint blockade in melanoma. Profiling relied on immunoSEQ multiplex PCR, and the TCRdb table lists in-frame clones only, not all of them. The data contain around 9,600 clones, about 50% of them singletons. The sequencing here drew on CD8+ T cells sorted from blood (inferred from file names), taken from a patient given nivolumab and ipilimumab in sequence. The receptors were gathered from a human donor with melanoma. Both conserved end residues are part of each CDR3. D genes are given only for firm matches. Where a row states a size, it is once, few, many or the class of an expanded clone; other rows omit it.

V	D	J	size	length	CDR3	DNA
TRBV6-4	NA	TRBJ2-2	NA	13	CASSDRGTGELFF	TGTGCCAGCAGTGACAGGGGCACCGGGGAGCTGTTTTTT
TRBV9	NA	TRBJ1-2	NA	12	CASSGGNYGYTF	TGTGCCAGCAGCGGAGGGAACTATGGCTACACCTTC
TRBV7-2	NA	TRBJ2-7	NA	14	CASSFPVQTYEQYF	TGTGCCAGCAGCTTCCCGGTCCAAACCTACGAGCAGTACTTC
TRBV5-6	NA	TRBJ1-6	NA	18	CASSSSGTPYSYNSPLHF	TGTGCCAGCAGCAGTTCCGGGACACCCTACTCCTATAATTCACCCCTCCACTTT
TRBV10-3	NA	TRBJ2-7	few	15	CAISRGGLSSYEQYF	TGTGCCATCAGTCGGGGAGGATTAAGCTCCTACGAGCAGTACTTC
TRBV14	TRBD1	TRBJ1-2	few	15	CASSQDMGTGDGYTF	TGTGCCAGCAGCCAAGATATGGGGACAGGGGATGGCTACACCTTC
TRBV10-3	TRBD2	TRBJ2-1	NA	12	CAITGSGTEQFF	TGTGCCATCACCGGTAGCGGGACTGAGCAGTTCTTC
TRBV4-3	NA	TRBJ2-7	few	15	CASSQGTLARGEQYF	TGCGCCAGCAGCCAAGGTACTCTAGCGCGGGGCGAGCAGTACTTC
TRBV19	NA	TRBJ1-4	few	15	CASSIWGTTNEKLFF	TGTGCCAGTAGTATTTGGGGCACAACTAATGAAAAACTGTTTTTT
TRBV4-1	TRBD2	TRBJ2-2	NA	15	CASRWSGGGTGELFF	TGCGCCAGCAGGTGGAGCGGGGGTGGGACCGGGGAGCTGTTTTTT